This T cell receptor (gamma chain) was profiled in a study of γδ T cells in repeated Plasmodium falciparum infection. Study-wide context: Malian children with intense seasonal malaria exposure were compared with matched Australian children. Each infection was followed by sampling at 21 days, plus baseline and some pre-infection draws.

This clone was found a few times. This sequence is one base from a far larger clone and is likely a read error. The sample has other DNA sequences that encode this CDR3 too. TRG and TRD sequences were obtained from every sorted gammadelta sample. TCRdb re-analyzed the multiplex PCR reads via CATT. The repertoire has roughly 13,000 gamma-chain clones, under 2% of them found once; the top ten carry around 28%. The TCR was taken from a pool of human donors (malaria-infected and uninfected, not separated). Sequencing input: gamma-delta T cells from blood.

The CDR3 DNA follows: TGTGCCACCTGGGACAGCGCGAAGAAACTCTTT. Translating it yields CATWDSAKKLF. The genes are TRGV5 and TRGJ1 or TRGJ2. Here the J gene came from matching the DNA to germline, since TCRdb omits it. The CDR3 is 11 amino acids. Germline V gives CDR1 VINAFY, CDR2 YDVSNSKD. With 1 base clipped from V and 10 bases from J, the junction kept 4 bases outside the gene matches.